A single sample is the source of the 20 T cell receptor beta chains below, sequenced in a study of cytotoxic CD8 clonotypes in ibrutinib-treated CLL. Method: immunoSEQ multiplex PCR; TCRdb's copy keeps in-frame clones and lacks some. This table holds some 130,000 clones, 70% to 90% found once. This specimen consisted of PBMCs, obtained after 24 months of ibrutinib treatment. These receptors came from a human donor with chronic lymphocytic leukemia.

V usage is TRBV15 and J usage is TRBJ2-7; 10 nucleotides agree with TRBD1. Germline V gene lookup returns CDR1 LNHNV and CDR2 YYDKDF (reference sequence). The CDR3 is 14 residues long. V lost 8 bases, J lost 7 bases, and 11 bases stayed unmatched. This chain's CDR3 is CATCRDRGAWEQYF. The CDR3 DNA reads as TGTGCCACCTGCCGGGACAGGGGTGCGTGGGAGCAGTACTTC.

The DNA of the CDR3 is TGTGCCAGCATCTACGGGGGAAACACAGATACGCAGTATTTT. It specifies CASIYGGNTDTQYF. This chain joins TRBV2 and TRBJ2-3, with a weak D call TRBD2 (6 bases). V gave up 7 bases and J gave up 2 bases, with 13 bases separating them. The germline V gene has CDR1 SNHLY and CDR2 FYNNEI. The CDR3 runs to 14 residues.

The genes are TRBV5-1 and TRBJ2-7, with 7 bases identical to TRBD2. V lost 0 bases to trimming and J lost 1 base; unmatched junction nucleotides: 4. The CDR3 sequence is 15 residues long. Germline V gives CDR1 SGHRS, CDR2 YFSETQ. The CDR3 nucleotides are TGCGCCAGCAGCTTGGCGACGGGGGGTTCCTACGAGCAGTACTTC. Its protein is CASSLATGGSYEQYF.

V gene TRBV4-2 combines with J gene TRBJ1-1; D is unresolved. Germline values: CDR1 LGHNA, CDR2 YNFKEQ. There are 14 residues in the CDR3. The V end lost 4 bases, the J end lost 1 base, and 10 bases lay between the germline ends. The CDR3 sequence: CASSPRGSNTEAFF. The CDR3 nucleotides read TGTGCCAGCAGCCCCCGGGGATCGAACACTGAAGCTTTCTTT.

The rearrangement links TRBV5-1 to TRBJ1-3; 9 bases align to TRBD1. The CDR3 consists of 16 residues. In germline, CDR1 is SGHRS, CDR2 YFSETQ. The junction had 7 bases not matched to a gene; V was cut back by 6 bases and J by 0 bases. The CDR3 loop is CASTQTGGTSGNTIYF. CDR3 sequence (DNA): TGCGCCAGCACCCAGACAGGGGGAACCTCTGGAAACACCATATATTTT.

The chain combines TRBV27 with TRBJ2-5, with 8 nucleotides matching TRBD2. Trimming at V came to 0 bases and at J to 5 bases, leaving 14 bases not matched to a gene. The CDR3 runs 18 residues. From germline, CDR1 is MNHEY and CDR2 SMNVEV (reference sequence). The CDR3 bases are TGTGCCAGCAGTTTATCCCTCTTTGTCAAGCGGGAGTGCGAGACCCAGTACTTC. Protein product: CASSLSLFVKRECETQYF.

The V call is TRBV19, the J call TRBJ2-7, with unresolved D. The V gene lost 2 bases and the J gene lost 4 bases, with 9 bases spanning the gap. Germline CDR1 and CDR2: LNHDA and SQIVND (reference sequence). The CDR3 loop spans 13 amino acids. DNA for the CDR3: TGTGCCAGTAGTATATCCTATCGTTACGAGCAGTACTTC. Translation: CASSISYRYEQYF.

This clone was seen once. The chain joins TRBV28 to TRBJ1-2, with 7 bases fitting TRBD1. The CDR3 totals 16 residues. V gave up 5 bases and J gave up 0 bases; unmatched junction bases: 9. Per the germline V gene, CDR1 is MDHEN and CDR2 is SYDVKM. The CDR3 DNA is TGTGCCAGCAGTACCCGGACAGGAGACCCTAACTATGGCTACACCTTC. The encoded protein is CASSTRTGDPNYGYTF.

The gene calls are TRBV7-3 and TRBJ2-5; tentatively, D is TRBD2 (6 bases). The CDR3 extends over 13 amino acids. Trimming shortened V by 5 bases and J by 2 bases, and 9 bases separated the two germline ends. Germline V CDR1 and CDR2: SGHTA, FQGTGA. CDR3 nucleotide sequence: TGTGCCAGCAGCCGGGGACTGCAAGAGACCCAGTACTTC. The encoded protein is CASSRGLQETQYF.

This clone has a handful of counts. J is TRBJ2-7 and V is TRBV11-2; D uncertain. The CDR3 extends over 11 amino acids. Per germline, CDR1 SGHAT and CDR2 FQNNGV. V was pared by 0 bases and J by 12 bases, with 9 bases between. CDR3 loop: CASSLEGVGYF. CDR3 sequence (DNA): TGTGCCAGCAGCTTAGAAGGTGTGGGGTACTTC.

The chain links TRBV7-9 to TRBJ2-3; 9 bases are a match to TRBD2. The V gene's germline CDR1 is SEHNR and CDR2 FQNEAQ (reference sequence). The V gene end was trimmed by 1 base and the J gene end by 8 bases; junction bases not matched to a gene: 7. This CDR3 has 15 amino acids. CDR3 amino acids: CASSLGSTSGFTQYF. DNA for the CDR3: TGTGCCAGCAGCTTAGGGTCCACTAGCGGGTTTACGCAGTATTTT. The variable domain in full, completed from reference TRBV7-9 and TRBJ2-3, reads DTGVSQNPRHKITKRGQNVTFRCDPISEHNRLYWYRQTLGQGPEFLTYFQNEAQLEKSRLLSDRFSAERPKGSFSTLEIQRTEQGDSAMYLCASSLGSTSGFTQYFGPGTRLTVL.

This rearrangement joins TRBV11-3 to TRBJ2-7; 7 bases agree with TRBD1. The CDR3 has 13 amino acids. The germline CDR1 and CDR2 sequences are SGHNT and YENEEA. J was trimmed by 3 bases and V by 4 bases; bases with no gene match: 3. DNA of the CDR3: TGTGCCAGCAGCTCGGGGACAGACTACGAGCAGTACTTC. Its translation is CASSSGTDYEQYF. The variable domain in full, completed from reference TRBV11-3 and TRBJ2-7, reads EAGVVQSPRYKIIEKKQPVAFWCNPISGHNTLYWYLQNLGQGPELLIRYENEEAVDDSQLPKDRFSAERLKGVDSTLKIQPAELGDSAVYLCASSSGTDYEQYFGPGTRLTVT.

The V and J genes are TRBV6-4 and TRBJ1-5; no reliable D call. Germline V gene sequence: CDR1 MRHNA, CDR2 SNTAGT. Between the trimmed V and J ends, which lost 6 bases and 0 bases, there was a span of 12 bases. This CDR3 is 15 amino acids long. CDR3 nucleotides: TGTGCCAGCAGGCCCTTCGAGGTTAGCAATCAGCCCCAGCATTTT. Translated, it gives CASRPFEVSNQPQHF.

The chain has TRBV7-7 and TRBJ2-1; TRBD1 or TRBD2 may be the D gene (6 bases each). The CDR3 contains 15 residues. Germline V gene lookup returns CDR1 SSHAT and CDR2 FNYEAQ (reference sequence). The V end lost 1 base, the J end lost 2 bases, and 9 bases lay between the germline ends. The CDR3 protein is CASSLVGGPYNEQFF. The CDR3 DNA reads as TGTGCCAGCAGCTTAGTCGGGGGCCCCTACAATGAGCAGTTCTTC.

The chain links TRBV7-8 to TRBJ1-4, with D possibly matching TRBD1 (6 bases). The germline CDR1 and CDR2 sequences are SGHVS and FQNEAQ. Between the trimmed V and J ends, which lost 5 bases and 0 bases, there was a span of 19 bases. The CDR3 extends over 18 amino acids. CDR3: CASSPVGGAGSTNEKLFF. CDR3 coding DNA: TGTGCCAGCAGCCCAGTGGGGGGCGCCGGATCAACTAATGAAAAACTGTTTTTT.

The V call is TRBV7-2, the J call TRBJ2-2, with D unclear. The germline V gene has CDR1 SGHTA and CDR2 FQGNSA. V was cut by 1 base and J by 7 bases, with 10 bases left in between. This CDR3 has 14 residues. DNA for the CDR3: TGTGCCAGCAGCTTAGGGAGTTTCAACGGGGAGCTGTTTTTT. Translation: CASSLGSFNGELFF.

This chain uses TRBV11-2 with TRBJ1-2, with D hard to call. The CDR3 runs 15 residues. The V end was cut by 5 bases, the J end by 1 base, with 14 bases between. CDR1 SGHAT and CDR2 FQNNGV come from the germline V gene. The DNA of the CDR3 is TGTGCCAGCAGCCCCCTCCCACGGAATAACTATGGCTACACCTTC. Residues: CASSPLPRNNYGYTF. Drawing the rest from reference TRBV11-2 and TRBJ1-2, the complete variable domain is EAGVAQSPRYKIIEKRQSVAFWCNPISGHATLYWYQQILGQGPKLLIQFQNNGVVDDSQLPKDRFSAERLKGVDSTLKIQPAKLEDSAVYLCASSPLPRNNYGYTFGSGTRLTVV.

The rearrangement joins TRBV4-2 to TRBJ2-3, with a possible D match to TRBD2 (7 bases). This CDR3 spans 17 amino acids. Germline V gene sequence: CDR1 LGHNA, CDR2 YNFKEQ. V was cut by 0 bases and J by 5 bases, with 18 bases left in between. The chain's CDR3 is CASSQDLRGAMGDTQYF. CDR3 coding DNA: TGTGCCAGCAGCCAAGATCTCCGGGGGGCAATGGGAGATACGCAGTATTTT.

The chain joins TRBV7-2 to TRBJ2-7; possible D gene TRBD2, 6 bases. Germline V gene sequence: CDR1 SGHTA, CDR2 FQGNSA. V shed 3 bases and J shed 7 bases, with 13 bases lying between them. The CDR3 has 13 residues. Written as DNA, the CDR3 is TGTGCCAGCAGCTTCGGCCCGGGGGAGGAGCAGTACTTC. Translation: CASSFGPGEEQYF. Looking up the rest from reference TRBV7-2 and TRBJ2-7 gives the full variable domain: GAGVSQSPSNKVTEKGKDVELRCDPISGHTALYWYRQSLGQGLEFLIYFQGNSAPDKSGLPSDRFSAERTGGSVSTLTIQRTQQEDSAVYLCASSFGPGEEQYFGPGTRLTVT.

The chain uses TRBV7-8 and TRBJ2-5; TRBD1 is a possible D gene (6 bases). With 3 bases removed from V and 5 bases from J, the gap between germline ends came to 13 bases. The CDR3 is made up of 14 amino acids. CDR1 is SGHVS and CDR2 is FQNEAQ in the germline V gene. The CDR3 protein is CASSLNRVGETQYF. In nucleotides, the CDR3 is TGTGCCAGCAGCTTGAACAGGGTAGGGGAGACCCAGTACTTC.